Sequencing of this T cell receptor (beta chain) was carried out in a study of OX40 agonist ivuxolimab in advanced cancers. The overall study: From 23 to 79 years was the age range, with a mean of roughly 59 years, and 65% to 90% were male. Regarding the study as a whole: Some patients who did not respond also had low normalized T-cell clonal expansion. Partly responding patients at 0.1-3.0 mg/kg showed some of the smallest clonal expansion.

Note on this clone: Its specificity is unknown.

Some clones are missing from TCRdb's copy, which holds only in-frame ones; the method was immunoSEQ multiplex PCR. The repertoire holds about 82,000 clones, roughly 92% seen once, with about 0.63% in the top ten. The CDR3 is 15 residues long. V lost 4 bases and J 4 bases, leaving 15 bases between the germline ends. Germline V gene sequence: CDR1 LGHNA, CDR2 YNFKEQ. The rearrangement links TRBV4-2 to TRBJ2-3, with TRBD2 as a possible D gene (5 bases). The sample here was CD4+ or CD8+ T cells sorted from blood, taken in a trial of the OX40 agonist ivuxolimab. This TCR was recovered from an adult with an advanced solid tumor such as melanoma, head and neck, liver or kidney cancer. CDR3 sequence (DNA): TGTGCCAGCAGCCCCCCTGGACTCCGATCAGATACGCAGTATTTT. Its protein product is CASSPPGLRSDTQYF.